Below, 10 T cell receptor beta chains from the same sample are listed, as sequenced in a study of shared clonotypes between healthy human individuals. The table came from immunoSEQ multiplex PCR; TCRdb's copy has only in-frame clones and leaves some out. This sample has millions of clones, with over 85% found just once. The material sequenced was naive CD4+ T cells sorted from blood. Subset described: CD45RA+ positively selected. The origin of the receptors is a man younger than 35 in good health.

A word on this clone: Other nucleotide sequences in the sample specify the same CDR3. This rearrangement joins TRBV6-5 to TRBJ2-5; D might be TRBD1 (5 bases). Germline V CDR1 and CDR2: MNHEY, SVGAGI. This CDR3 is 13 amino acids long. Trimming pared 6 bases from V and 1 base from J, leaving 9 bases between. The CDR3 DNA follows: TGTGCCAGCAGGAGGACACTCCAAGAGACCCAGTACTTC. It specifies CASRRTLQETQYF.

On this clone itself: Other DNA sequences from this sample encode an identical CDR3 as well. The V and J genes are TRBV7-2 and TRBJ1-1, with unresolved D. V was trimmed by 0 bases and J by 4 bases, leaving 9 bases between them. Germline CDR1 is SGHTA and CDR2 is FQGNSA. The CDR3 extends over 14 amino acids. In nucleotides, the CDR3 is TGTGCCAGCAGCTTAGCGGGAGTGGGCACTGAAGCTTTCTTT. It codes for CASSLAGVGTEAFF. Complete variable domain (other parts from reference TRBV7-2 and TRBJ1-1): GAGVSQSPSNKVTEKGKDVELRCDPISGHTALYWYRQSLGQGLEFLIYFQGNSAPDKSGLPSDRFSAERTGGSVSTLTIQRTQQEDSAVYLCASSLAGVGTEAFFGQGTRLTVV.

The CDR3 DNA reads TGTGCCAGCAGACAGGACAGGGCTTCGAACACTGAAGCTTTCTTT. It is translated as CASRQDRASNTEAFF. This chain joins TRBV7-8 and TRBJ1-1, with 8 bases fitting TRBD1. CDR3 length equals 15 residues. V gave up 6 bases and J gave up 1 base; unmatched junction bases: 7. Per the germline V gene, CDR1 is SGHVS and CDR2 is FQNEAQ.

This clone was detected once. This chain connects TRBV6-6 to TRBJ2-7, with 9 bases lining up with TRBD1. V lost 5 bases and J lost 2; bases outside the gene matches: 7. This CDR3 is 15 amino acids long. Germline CDR1 reads MNHNY; CDR2 reads SVGAGI (reference sequence). CDR3 sequence (DNA): TGTGCCAGCAGTCCCAGACAGGGGGTCACCTACGAGCAGTACTTC. Its translation: CASSPRQGVTYEQYF.

The rearrangement links TRBV30 to TRBJ2-5; D is uncertain. Trimming took 2 bases from V and 1 from J, leaving 8 bases between them. The CDR3 is 13 residues long. The germline V gene has CDR1 GTSNPN and CDR2 SVGIG (reference sequence). CDR3 loop: CAWSPALQETQYF. The CDR3 nucleotides read TGTGCCTGGAGTCCAGCCCTCCAAGAGACCCAGTACTTC. The full variable domain, with the rest looked up from reference TRBV30 and TRBJ2-5, is SQTIHQWPATLVQPVGSPLSLECTVEGTSNPNLYWYRQAAGRGLQLLFYSVGIGQISSEVPQNLSASRPQDRQFILSSKKLLLSDSGFYLCAWSPALQETQYFGPGTRLLVL.

The chain is built from TRBV4-3 and TRBJ1-6, with D maybe TRBD1 (5 bases). V was trimmed by 0 bases and J by 12 bases, leaving 15 bases between them. The CDR3 runs 15 residues. Germline CDR1 reads LGHNA; CDR2 reads YSLEER. The CDR3 spells CASSQDWGVLLPLHF. Written as DNA, the CDR3 is TGCGCCAGCAGCCAAGATTGGGGGGTTCTACTACCCCTCCACTTT.

This clone turned up a few times. The chain carries TRBV11-2 and TRBJ2-2, with a weak D call TRBD2 (5 bases). V lost 8 bases to trimming and J lost 5 bases, with 15 bases between them. Germline-derived CDR1 and CDR2 are SGHAT and FQNNGV. This CDR3 has 14 amino acids. The CDR3 is CASARGRSTGELFF. The DNA of the CDR3 is TGTGCCAGCGCACGAGGGAGATCGACCGGGGAGCTGTTTTTT.

The J gene is TRBJ2-1, the V gene TRBV5-1, with D perhaps TRBD2 (7 bases). CDR1 and CDR2 (germline): SGHRS, YFSETQ. This CDR3 spans 15 amino acids. V gave up 4 bases and J gave up 4 bases, with 15 bases separating them. This chain's CDR3 is CASSGGGAGYNEQFF. In DNA form, the CDR3 reads TGCGCCAGCAGCGGCGGGGGCGCGGGTTACAATGAGCAGTTCTTC.

The chain recombines TRBV6-1 with TRBJ2-3; 7 bases match TRBD1. The length of the CDR3 is 15 residues. V shed 4 bases and J 0 bases; nucleotides not matched to a gene: 4. Germline lookup yields CDR1 MNHNS and CDR2 SASEGT. The CDR3 sequence is CASSGRDSSTDTQYF. CDR3 bases: TGTGCCAGCAGTGGCCGGGACAGTAGCACAGATACGCAGTATTTT.

The rearrangement joins TRBV9 to TRBJ2-2; TRBD2 might be the D (5 bases). Per the germline V gene, CDR1 is SGDLS and CDR2 is YYNGEE. The V and J ends lost 0 bases and 3 bases respectively, with 15 bases between them. This CDR3 comprises 17 residues. CDR3 sequence (DNA): TGTGCCAGCAGCGTAGGGTTAAGAGGGAGCGACACCGGGGAGCTGTTTTTT. This sequence encodes CASSVGLRGSDTGELFF.